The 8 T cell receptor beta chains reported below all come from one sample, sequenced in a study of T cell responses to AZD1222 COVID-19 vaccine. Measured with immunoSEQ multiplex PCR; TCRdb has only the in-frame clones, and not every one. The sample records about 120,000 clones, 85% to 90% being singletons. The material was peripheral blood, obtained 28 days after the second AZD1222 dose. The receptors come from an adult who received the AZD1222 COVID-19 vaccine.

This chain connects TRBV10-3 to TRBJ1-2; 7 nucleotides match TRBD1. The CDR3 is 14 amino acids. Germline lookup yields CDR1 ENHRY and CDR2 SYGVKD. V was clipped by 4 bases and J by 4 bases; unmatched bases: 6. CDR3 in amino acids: CAISGKGQIYGYTF. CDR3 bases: TGTGCCATCAGTGGAAAGGGACAGATCTATGGCTACACCTTC.

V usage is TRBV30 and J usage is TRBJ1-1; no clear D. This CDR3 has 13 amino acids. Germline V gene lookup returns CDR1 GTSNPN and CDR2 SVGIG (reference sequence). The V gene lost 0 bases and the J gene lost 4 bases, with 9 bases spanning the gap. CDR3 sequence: CAWSVLGSTEAFF. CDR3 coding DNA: TGTGCCTGGAGTGTACTGGGGAGCACTGAAGCTTTCTTT.

This chain's CDR3 is CASSQEASGLYNEQFF. DNA for the CDR3: TGCGCCAGCAGCCAAGAGGCTAGCGGCCTCTACAATGAGCAGTTCTTC. The rearrangement links TRBV4-1 to TRBJ2-1; TRBD2 agrees at 7 bases. The germline V gene encodes CDR1 MGHRA and CDR2 YSYEKL. V shed 0 bases, J shed 3 bases, and the junction held 5 bases outside the gene matches. CDR3 length: 16 amino acids.

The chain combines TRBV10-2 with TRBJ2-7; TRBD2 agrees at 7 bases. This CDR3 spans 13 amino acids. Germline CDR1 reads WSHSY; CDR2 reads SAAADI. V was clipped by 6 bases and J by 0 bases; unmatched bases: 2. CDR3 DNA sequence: TGCGCCAGCAGAGTAGCGGGCTCCTACGAGCAGTACTTC. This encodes CASRVAGSYEQYF.

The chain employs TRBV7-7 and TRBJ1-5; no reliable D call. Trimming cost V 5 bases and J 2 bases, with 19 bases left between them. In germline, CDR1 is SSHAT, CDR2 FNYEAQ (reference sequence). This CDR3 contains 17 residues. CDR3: CASSPGLPPDGNQPQHF. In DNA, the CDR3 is TGTGCCAGCAGCCCCGGGTTGCCACCGGATGGCAATCAGCCCCAGCATTTT. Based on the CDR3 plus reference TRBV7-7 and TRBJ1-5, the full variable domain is GAGVSQSPRYKVTKRGQDVTLRCDPISSHATLYWYQQALGQGPEFLTYFNYEAQPDKSGLPSDRFSAERPEGSISTLTIQRTEQRDSAMYRCASSPGLPPDGNQPQHFGDGTRLSIL.

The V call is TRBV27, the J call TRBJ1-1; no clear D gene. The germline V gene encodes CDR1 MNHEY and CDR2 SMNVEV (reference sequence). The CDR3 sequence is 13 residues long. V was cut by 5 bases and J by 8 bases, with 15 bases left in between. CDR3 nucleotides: TGTGCCAGCAGTCTTCTCTCTGGGCTAGAAGCTTTCTTT. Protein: CASSLLSGLEAFF.

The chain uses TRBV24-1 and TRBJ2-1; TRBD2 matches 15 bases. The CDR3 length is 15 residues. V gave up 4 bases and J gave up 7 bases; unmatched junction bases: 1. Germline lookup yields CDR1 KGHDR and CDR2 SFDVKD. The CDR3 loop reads CATSDGTSGRNEQFF. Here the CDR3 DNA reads TGTGCCACCAGTGACGGGACTAGCGGGAGGAATGAGCAGTTCTTC.

The CDR3 sequence is CSASSVLRETQYF. Here the CDR3 DNA reads TGCAGTGCTAGTAGTGTGCTTAGAGAGACCCAGTACTTC. The chain couples TRBV20-1 to TRBJ2-5, with no clear D. V lost 3 bases and J lost 4, with 12 bases in between. The length of the CDR3 is 13 residues. Germline CDR1 and CDR2: DFQATT and SNEGSKA (reference sequence).